The 26 T cell receptor beta chains presented below share a single source sample, sequenced in a study of blood T cell repertoires in COVID-19. Libraries were prepared by immunoSEQ multiplex PCR; TCRdb keeps only in-frame clonotypes and omits some of them. The sample includes under 250,000 clones, roughly 85% of them seen just once. What was sequenced was PBMCs or T cells enriched from blood (not recorded which). The receptors stem from a woman aged 45-60 years who had been exposed to COVID-19.

The V call is TRBV6-1, the J call TRBJ1-1, with D unresolved. This CDR3 comprises 15 residues. The V gene lost 2 bases and the J gene lost 4 bases, with 14 bases spanning the gap. In germline, CDR1 is MNHNS, CDR2 SASEGT. In nucleotides, the CDR3 is TGTGCCAGCAGTGAAACCCCCGAGGGTGGCACTGAAGCTTTCTTT. It encodes CASSETPEGGTEAFF.

The chain joins TRBV2 to TRBJ2-7; tentative D call: TRBD2 (6 bases). CDR3 length equals 14 residues. Between the trimmed V and J ends, which lost 2 bases and 1 base, there was a span of 9 bases. The V gene's germline CDR1 is SNHLY and CDR2 FYNNEI. The CDR3 DNA is TGTGCCAGCAGTGAAAAGGAGGGTTCCTACGAGCAGTACTTC. Translated: CASSEKEGSYEQYF. Drawing the rest from reference TRBV2 and TRBJ2-7, the complete variable domain is EPEVTQTPSHQVTQMGQEVILRCVPISNHLYFYWYRQILGQKVEFLVSFYNNEISEKSEIFDDQFSVERPDGSNFTLKIRSTKLEDSAMYFCASSEKEGSYEQYFGPGTRLTVT.

The chain carries TRBV6-5 and TRBJ2-3, with 7 bases lining up with TRBD2. Per the germline V gene, CDR1 is MNHEY and CDR2 is SVGAGI. The CDR3 has 15 residues. J lost 2 bases, V lost 6 bases, and 8 bases had no gene match. The CDR3 nucleotides read TGTGCCAGCAGCAGACTAGCCATTACCACAGATACGCAGTATTTT. Translated: CASSRLAITTDTQYF.

V gene TRBV19 combines with J gene TRBJ1-1, with D tentatively TRBD1 (6 bases). This CDR3 is built from 17 residues. The ends were cut back, 6 bases at V and 0 bases at J, with 20 bases in the middle. Germline V gene lookup returns CDR1 LNHDA and CDR2 SQIVND (reference sequence). The CDR3 loop reads CASSLMGGGTVNTEAFF. CDR3 sequence (DNA): TGTGCCAGTAGCCTCATGGGAGGGGGGACGGTGAACACTGAAGCTTTCTTT.

The chain links TRBV6-2 or TRBV6-3 to TRBJ2-7; perhaps TRBD1 as D (7 bases). The V end was cut by 2 bases, the J end by 5 bases, with 13 bases between. The CDR3 extends over 14 amino acids. Germline CDR1 reads MNHEY; CDR2 reads SVGEGT. CDR3 nucleotides: TGTGCCAGCAGTTACGTCGCCAGGGGGGACGAGCAGTACTTC. It encodes CASSYVARGDEQYF.

The chain recombines TRBV4-1 with TRBJ2-7, with D possibly being TRBD2 (6 bases). CDR1 is MGHRA and CDR2 is YSYEKL in the germline V gene. The CDR3 loop spans 18 amino acids. V gave up 0 bases and J gave up 5 bases, with 23 bases separating them. CDR3 protein: CASSQDRVNWGDRDEQYF. The CDR3 DNA reads as TGCGCCAGCAGCCAAGACCGAGTAAACTGGGGGGATAGAGACGAGCAGTACTTC.

The chain recombines TRBV14 with TRBJ1-2; the D gene is possibly TRBD1 (6 bases). From germline, CDR1 is SGHDN and CDR2 FVKESK. This CDR3 has 13 amino acids. Trimming took off 5 bases at V and 4 bases at J, with 11 bases between the two ends. The CDR3 is CASSYRALYGYTF. Written as DNA, the CDR3 is TGTGCCAGCAGCTACAGGGCCCTCTATGGCTACACCTTC.

This chain joins TRBV6-2 or TRBV6-3 and TRBJ1-2, with 7 bases matching TRBD1. V trimming: 6 bases; J trimming: 6 bases; junction bases outside the gene matches: 4. Germline CDR1 is MNHEY and CDR2 is SVGEGT. The CDR3 totals 12 residues. CDR3 amino acids: CASSNRGNGYTF. As DNA, the CDR3 is TGTGCCAGCAGCAACAGGGGTAATGGCTACACCTTC.

This chain uses TRBV18 with TRBJ1-1; D remains ambiguous. The germline CDR1 and CDR2 sequences are KGHSH and LQKENI. CDR3 length: 16 residues. The V end was cut by 6 bases, the J end by 1 base, with 18 bases between. This CDR3 reads CASSAYLGESNTEAFF. CDR3 sequence (DNA): TGTGCCAGCTCTGCATACCTGGGAGAGTCGAACACTGAAGCTTTCTTT.

This rearrangement joins TRBV27 to TRBJ1-1; no definite D call. Germline CDR1 and CDR2: MNHEY and SMNVEV (reference sequence). The length of the CDR3 is 14 residues. The V end lost 5 bases, the J end lost 7 bases, and 17 bases lay between the germline ends. The CDR3 here is CASSPRALGGEAFF. CDR3 in DNA: TGTGCCAGCAGTCCCCGAGCCCTGGGAGGTGAAGCTTTCTTT.

This clone showed up just a few times. The CDR3 DNA reads TGTGCCAGCAGCGTTTCCCCAGGGGGCTCCGGCACTGAAGCTTTCTTT. Translating it yields CASSVSPGGSGTEAFF. The chain links TRBV9 to TRBJ1-1; 8 positions agree with TRBD1. CDR1 and CDR2 from the germline V gene are SGDLS and YYNGEE. V trimming: 2 bases; J trimming: 4 bases; junction bases outside the gene matches: 10. The CDR3 is 16 residues long.

The sample holds a few counts of this clone. The CDR3 region is CASTGDRGPRAFF. CDR3 bases: TGTGCCAGTACCGGGGACAGGGGGCCTCGAGCTTTCTTT. The V call is TRBV19, the J call TRBJ1-1; 12 nucleotides align to TRBD1. This CDR3 is built from 13 residues. Losses at the gene ends were 7 bases for V and 10 bases for J; bases not matched to a gene: 7. Germline assignment: CDR1 LNHDA and CDR2 SQIVND (reference sequence).

This chain connects TRBV19 to TRBJ1-2; the match to TRBD1 covers 7 bases. V gave up 7 bases and J gave up 8 bases; unmatched junction bases: 13. Germline lookup yields CDR1 LNHDA and CDR2 SQIVND (reference sequence). The CDR3 consists of 14 residues. The CDR3 protein is CASTYETGMEGYTF. CDR3 bases: TGTGCCAGTACCTACGAGACAGGGATGGAAGGCTACACCTTC.

The chain has TRBV7-8 and TRBJ2-2, with D possibly matching TRBD1 (6 bases). The CDR3 loop spans 16 amino acids. Germline V CDR1 and CDR2: SGHVS, FQNEAQ. V lost 2 bases to trimming and J lost 0 bases, with 10 bases between them. The CDR3 DNA is TGTGCCAGCAGCTTACAGGGGCAGACGAACACCGGGGAGCTGTTTTTT. Residues: CASSLQGQTNTGELFF.

The chain recombines TRBV5-8 with TRBJ1-5, with D possibly matching TRBD1 (6 bases). The CDR3 has 13 residues. Germline V gene sequence: CDR1 SGHTS, CDR2 YDEGEE. CDR3 sequence (DNA): TGTGCGAGTAACCGACAGGGCAATCAGCCCCAGCATTTT. Protein product: CASNRQGNQPQHF.

Only one count was recorded for this clone. The V and J genes are TRBV5-4 and TRBJ2-3; 9 nucleotides align to TRBD2. The CDR3 extends over 18 amino acids. V lost 4 bases and J lost 3; bases outside the gene matches: 15. Germline CDR1 SGHNT, CDR2 YYREEE (reference sequence). The CDR3 loop reads CASSPVPAGGPRTDTQYF. Written as DNA, the CDR3 is TGTGCCAGCAGCCCAGTCCCAGCGGGGGGACCACGGACAGATACGCAGTATTTT.

The V call is TRBV5-1, the J call TRBJ1-1; 8 bases agree with TRBD1. This CDR3 region has 13 residues. V lost 6 bases and J lost 6; bases outside the gene matches: 7. CDR1 is SGHRS and CDR2 is YFSETQ in the germline V gene. The CDR3 DNA reads as TGCGCCAGCAACGAGGACAGGGACGCTGAAGCTTTCTTT. Amino acids: CASNEDRDAEAFF.

This chain connects TRBV5-1 to TRBJ1-2; no firm D call. This CDR3 is 14 amino acids long. V was clipped by 1 base and J by 0 bases, with 7 bases between them. CDR1 SGHRS and CDR2 YFSETQ come from the germline V gene. The CDR3 DNA sequence: TGCGCCAGCAGCTTGACGGGAGCTAACTATGGCTACACCTTC. Amino acids: CASSLTGANYGYTF.

The gene calls are TRBV6-5 and TRBJ1-1, with 8 nucleotides matching TRBD1. From germline, CDR1 is MNHEY and CDR2 SVGAGI. CDR3 length: 14 residues. Germline trimming cut 5 bases from V and 2 bases from J; bases unmatched to any gene: 4. The CDR3, as DNA: TGTGCCAGCAGTACGGGACAGGCTAACACTGAAGCTTTCTTT. As protein: CASSTGQANTEAFF.

This clone was recorded once. The chain couples TRBV10-3 to TRBJ1-1, with D perhaps TRBD1 (6 bases). Trimming shortened V by 7 bases and J by 0 bases, and 9 bases separated the two germline ends. Looked up from germline, CDR1 is ENHRY and CDR2 is SYGVKD. The CDR3 is made up of 13 amino acids. CDR3 bases: TGTGCCATCATGGGACACCTGAACACTGAAGCTTTCTTT. This translates into CAIMGHLNTEAFF.

This chain joins TRBV18 and TRBJ2-1; D ambiguous. The ends were cut back, 10 bases at V and 0 bases at J, with 13 bases in the middle. This CDR3 has 14 residues. The germline V gene encodes CDR1 KGHSH and CDR2 LQKENI. DNA for the CDR3: TGTGCCACAAGCCGCACGAGCTCCTACAATGAGCAGTTCTTC. Protein product: CATSRTSSYNEQFF. The entire variable domain, with the rest obtained from reference TRBV18 and TRBJ2-1, is as follows: NAGVMQNPRHLVRRRGQEARLRCSPMKGHSHVYWYRQLPEEGLKFMVYLQKENIIDESGMPKERFSAEFPKEGPSILRIQQVVRGDSAAYFCATSRTSSYNEQFFGPGTRLTVL.

This sequence joins TRBV7-8 and TRBJ1-5; no definite D call. This CDR3 has 13 amino acids. The germline V gene encodes CDR1 SGHVS and CDR2 FQNEAQ. Trimming pared 2 bases from V and 2 bases from J, leaving 4 bases between. The CDR3 coding sequence is TGTGCCAGCAGCTTATTCGGCAATCAGCCCCAGCATTTT. Translated: CASSLFGNQPQHF.

The chain links TRBV7-2 to TRBJ1-5; no definite D call. The germline V gene has CDR1 SGHTA and CDR2 FQGNSA. The CDR3 consists of 14 residues. Trimming cost V 1 base and J 6 bases, with 10 bases left between them. This CDR3 reads CASSLVRGSQPQHF. The CDR3 region has the DNA TGTGCCAGCAGCTTAGTGAGAGGCAGTCAGCCCCAGCATTTT.

CDR3: CATTIPGVSPLHF. For the CDR3, the DNA is TGTGCCACCACTATCCCCGGGGTTTCACCCCTCCACTTT. The chain combines TRBV7-2 with TRBJ1-6; no clear D. The CDR3 has 13 amino acids. V was pared by 10 bases and J by 9 bases, with 16 bases between. Germline V gene data show CDR1 as SGHTA and CDR2 as FQGNSA.

The CDR3 nucleotides are TGTGCCAGCAGCCAAGATCAGGGAGGTTTTCGAGAAGCTTTCTTT. It is translated as CASSQDQGGFREAFF. V gene TRBV4-2 combines with J gene TRBJ1-1; possibly TRBD1 for D (5 bases). The length of the CDR3 is 15 residues. Trimming stripped 0 bases from V and 8 bases from J, with 16 bases between. From germline, CDR1 is LGHNA and CDR2 YNFKEQ.

The chain uses TRBV19 and TRBJ1-2; tentative D call: TRBD1 (6 bases). Germline assignment: CDR1 LNHDA and CDR2 SQIVND (reference sequence). V lost 4 bases and J lost 8, with 14 bases in between. The CDR3 is made up of 13 amino acids. CDR3 DNA: TGTGCCAGTAGTAACAGGGCTCTTGACGGCTACACCTTC. Residues: CASSNRALDGYTF.